Listed here are 4 T cell receptor beta chains from one sample, sequenced in a study of post-analysis software for immune sequencing data. Whole-study findings and limits: Roughly 5 TRBV segments (TRBV5-6, TRBV5-1 and TRBV20-1 among them) occurred more frequently in patients than in controls.

For these TCRs, the target antigens are not known. TCR beta cDNA libraries included unique molecular identifiers. TCRdb processed the PCR reads anew with MiXCR; each CDR3 protein has one entry. The table shows almost 700,000 distinct CDR3 sequences, with more than 50% occurring only once. Specimen: blood. The receptor source for this set is a girl aged 2-9 years with multiple sclerosis.

The CDR3 sequence is CAWDRKGTEAFF. The CDR3 DNA reads as TGTGCCTGGGATCGCAAGGGCACTGAAGCTTTCTTT. The genes are TRBV30 and TRBJ1-1, with D unclear. Germline-derived CDR1 and CDR2 are GTSNPN and SVGIG (reference sequence). This CDR3 comprises 12 residues. Between the trimmed V and J ends, which lost 5 bases and 4 bases, there was a span of 11 bases.

The V and J genes are TRBV6-4 and TRBJ2-2, with a weak D call TRBD1 (6 bases). The CDR3 has 14 amino acids. From germline, CDR1 is MRHNA and CDR2 SNTAGT. V lost 1 base, J lost 7 bases, and 10 bases lay in between. CDR3 coding DNA: TGTGCCAGCAGTGACTTCAGGGGCATCGGGGAGCTGTTTTTT. Translation gives CASSDFRGIGELFF.

V usage is TRBV5-6 and J usage is TRBJ2-4, with 8 bases fitting TRBD2. Germline assignment: CDR1 SGHDT and CDR2 YYEEEE. The CDR3 runs to 15 residues. Trimming at V came to 3 bases and at J to 13 bases, leaving 15 bases not matched to a gene. The CDR3 DNA is TGTGCCAGCAGCTCTTCTTCCGGGGGGGGTTTTCAGCAGTACTTC. Its translation is CASSSSSGGGFQQYF.

The chain links TRBV7-9 to TRBJ2-1; 7 bases match TRBD1. Germline CDR1 and CDR2: SEHNR and FQNEAQ (reference sequence). Trimming cost V 1 base and J 2 bases; bases outside gene matches: 8. The CDR3 runs 17 residues. DNA for the CDR3: TGTGCCAGCAGCTTAGAGGAGAACAGGGGACCCTACAATGAGCAGTTCTTC. Translation gives CASSLEENRGPYNEQFF.